Reported below is one T cell receptor beta chain. As yet, its antigen is unknown. This specimen comes from a study of cytomegalovirus exposure and HLA in healthy donors. This CDR3 spans 15 amino acids. Germline V gene lookup returns CDR1 MNHEY and CDR2 SMNVEV (reference sequence). V gave up 6 bases and J gave up 6 bases, with 18 bases separating them. Overall study results and limits: Through in vitro validation, three CMV-associated chains were shown to be specific for CMV antigens. For most TCR beta V segments, an earlier analysis put the productive rate at about 90% or about 30% of the time. The authors assumed roughly uniform sequencing depth across donors for presence/absence analyses.

The PCR contained 60 Vbeta and 13 Jbeta primers. Repertoires were generated with immunoSEQ multiplex PCR, while TCRdb's copy carries only in-frame clones and drops some. This sample has some 45,000 clones, with less than 75% found just once. The sequenced sample was PBMCs. This receptor was obtained from a man aged 25-40 years in good health and CMV-seronegative. This chain uses TRBV27 with TRBJ2-1, with D hard to call. The CDR3 sequence is CASRTVSLIFNEQFF. DNA of the CDR3: TGTGCCAGCAGAACAGTATCCCTTATCTTCAATGAGCAGTTCTTC.